Listed below are T cell receptor beta chains from one sample, sequenced in a study of CD8+ T cells in alopecia areata. The method was immunoSEQ multiplex PCR; TCRdb's version includes in-frame clones alone and lacks a portion of them. This repertoire shows about 150,000 clones, roughly 50% found once; its top ten account for around 7%. Specimen: CD4+ T cells sorted from blood. All receptors come from a human donor with alopecia areata. CDR3s include the opening cysteine and the closing phenylalanine or tryptophan. D genes are given only for firm matches. Some rows have no size entry. The others give once, few or many, or a class for an expanded clone.

TRBV20-1	NA	NA	TRBJ2-7	CSASEGYEQYF	TGCAGTGCTAGTGAAGGGTACGAGCAGTACTTC
TRBV30	NA	TRBD1	TRBJ2-3	CAWSVIGQGADTQYF	TGTGCCTGGAGTGTCATCGGGCAGGGGGCAGATACGCAGTATTTT
TRBV7-3	NA	NA	TRBJ1-1	CASSRDRFTEAFF	TGTGCCAGCAGCCGCGATCGGTTCACTGAAGCTTTCTTT
TRBV28	NA	NA	TRBJ1-2	CASRSSQGTYGYTF	TGTGCCAGCAGATCTTCCCAGGGAACCTATGGCTACACCTTC
TRBV7-2	NA	NA	TRBJ2-2	CASSLVLGTGELFF	TGTGCCAGCAGCTTAGTTTTGGGCACCGGGGAGCTGTTTTTT
TRBV19	NA	NA	TRBJ2-7	CASTPPGTDEQYF	TGTGCCAGTACCCCACCGGGGACCGACGAGCAGTACTTC
TRBV4-1	few	NA	TRBJ2-3	CASSQVDLGFSDTQYF	TGCGCCAGCAGCCAAGTTGATCTAGGATTCTCAGATACGCAGTATTTT
TRBV27	few	NA	TRBJ2-7	CASRTSGEHEQYF	TGTGCCAGCAGAACCTCAGGGGAGCACGAGCAGTACTTC
TRBV9	few	TRBD2	TRBJ2-5	CASSVGLAETQYF	TGTGCCAGCAGCGTTGGACTAGCAGAGACCCAGTACTTC
TRBV5-1	NA	TRBD2	TRBJ2-5	CASSVEGLAEETQYF	TGCGCCAGCAGCGTGGAGGGACTAGCGGAAGAGACCCAGTACTTC
TRBV29-1	few	NA	TRBJ2-2	CSASRLGEITGELFF	TGCAGCGCGTCTCGGCTAGGAGAGATTACCGGGGAGCTGTTTTTT
TRBV5-1	few	TRBD2	TRBJ2-1	CASSGTSGGSSYNEQFF	TGCGCCAGCAGCGGTACTAGCGGTGGGAGCTCCTACAATGAGCAGTTCTTC
TRBV29-1	few	TRBD1	TRBJ1-4	CSALGTGNEKLFF	TGCAGCGCGTTGGGGACAGGGAATGAAAAACTGTTTTTT
TRBV7-9	NA	TRBD2	TRBJ2-3	CASRQVGLAGPDTQYF	TGTGCCAGCAGACAGGTCGGACTAGCGGGACCAGATACGCAGTATTTT
TRBV30	few	TRBD2	TRBJ2-1	CALDPVAGRGEQFF	TGTGCCCTGGACCCCGTAGCGGGACGGGGTGAGCAGTTCTTC
TRBV6-5	NA	TRBD1	TRBJ1-2	CASSDRDRGGYTF	TGTGCCAGCAGTGACCGGGACAGGGGTGGCTACACCTTC
TRBV28	NA	NA	TRBJ1-2	CASSFMTVRLYGYTF	TGTGCCAGCAGTTTTATGACAGTAAGACTCTATGGCTACACCTTC
TRBV23-1	NA	NA	TRBJ1-2	CASSQSGGRPREGCGYTF	TGCGCCAGCAGTCAATCCGGGGGTCGGCCCAGGGAAGGTTGTGGCTACACCTTC
TRBV6-5	NA	TRBD1	TRBJ2-5	CASSYSRQGRKTQYF	TGTGCCAGCAGTTACAGCAGACAGGGAAGAAAGACCCAGTACTTC
TRBV28	few	NA	TRBJ2-7	CASSGYEQYF	TGTGCCAGCAGTGGCTACGAGCAGTACTTC
TRBV20-1	NA	TRBD1	TRBJ1-1	CSGQAGAEAFF	TGCAGCGGACAGGCGGGCGCTGAAGCTTTCTTT
TRBV6-5	NA	NA	TRBJ2-5	CASRALETQYF	TGTGCCAGCAGGGCCCTGGAGACCCAGTACTTC
TRBV29-1	few	TRBD2	TRBJ2-1	CSGSWVAGVGNEQFF	TGCAGCGGATCCTGGGTGGCGGGAGTGGGTAATGAGCAGTTCTTC
TRBV29-1	few	NA	TRBJ2-5	CSFQGQAGETQYF	TGCAGCTTTCAGGGCCAGGCGGGAGAGACCCAGTACTTC
TRBV23-1	NA	NA	TRBJ2-7	CASSQSTGRDAGEQYF	TGCGCCAGCAGTCAATCTACGGGCAGGGACGCAGGCGAGCAGTACTTC
TRBV29-1	few	TRBD2	TRBJ2-4	CSVEVVGGRVNIQYF	TGCAGCGTTGAAGTGGTCGGCGGGAGGGTGAACATTCAGTACTTC
TRBV6-5	few	NA	TRBJ1-1	CASSYSSVIMNTEAFF	TGTGCCAGCAGTTACTCATCAGTTATCATGAACACTGAAGCTTTCTTT
TRBV29-1	few	TRBD2	TRBJ2-7	CSVIRLAGYEQYF	TGCAGCGTTATTAGGCTAGCGGGCTACGAGCAGTACTTC
TRBV7-8	once	NA	TRBJ2-7	CASSLLDVLYEQYF	TGTGCCAGCAGCTTACTAGATGTCCTCTACGAGCAGTACTTC
TRBV27	NA	NA	TRBJ1-1	CASMREGAEAFF	TGTGCCAGCATGAGGGAGGGTGCTGAAGCTTTCTTT
TRBV5-1	NA	NA	TRBJ1-5	CASSPMGGNQPQHF	TGCGCCAGCAGCCCCATGGGCGGTAATCAGCCCCAGCATTTT
TRBV7-9	few	TRBD1	TRBJ1-1	CASRRQGVDTEAFF	TGTGCCAGCAGGAGACAGGGGGTGGACACTGAAGCTTTCTTT
TRBV29-1	NA	TRBD2	TRBJ2-7	CSVALLAGTYEQYF	TGCAGCGTTGCCTTACTAGCGGGAACCTACGAGCAGTACTTC
TRBV6-5	NA	TRBD1	TRBJ2-7	CASSSQLGTAYEQYF	TGTGCCAGCAGCTCCCAGCTGGGGACAGCCTACGAGCAGTACTTC
TRBV27	once	TRBD1	TRBJ2-4	CASSGTVRNIQYF	TGTGCCAGCAGCGGGACAGTAAGGAACATTCAGTACTTC
TRBV7-3	NA	TRBD1	TRBJ2-1	CASSSRQGQDEQFF	TGTGCCAGCAGCTCTAGACAGGGCCAGGATGAGCAGTTCTTC
TRBV29-1	few	NA	TRBJ2-7	CSVVYRHYEQYF	TGCAGCGTTGTGTATCGCCACTACGAGCAGTACTTC
TRBV9	NA	NA	TRBJ2-1	CASSANRNEQFF	TGTGCCAGCAGCGCCAACAGGAATGAGCAGTTCTTC
TRBV5-6	few	TRBD2	TRBJ2-7	CASSFLGLGHEQYF	TGTGCCAGCAGCTTCTTGGGACTAGGGCACGAGCAGTACTTC
TRBV29-1	NA	TRBD2	TRBJ2-5	CSVLRLAGEETQYF	TGCAGCGTCCTCAGACTAGCGGGTGAAGAGACCCAGTACTTC
TRBV10-3	NA	TRBD2	TRBJ2-7	CAIKATSGTEQYF	TGTGCCATCAAGGCGACTAGCGGGACCGAGCAGTACTTC
TRBV6-5	NA	NA	TRBJ2-3	CASSYSGFSTQYF	TGTGCCAGCAGTTACTCGGGGTTTAGTACGCAGTATTTT
TRBV20-1	NA	NA	TRBJ2-5	CSPQGLETQYF	TGCAGTCCCCAGGGCCTGGAGACCCAGTACTTC
TRBV2	few	TRBD1	TRBJ1-6	CASTPWGQGNSPLHF	TGTGCCAGCACCCCATGGGGACAGGGCAATTCACCCCTCCACTTT